Presented here are 30 T cell receptor beta chains from one specimen sequenced in a study of blood T cell repertoires in COVID-19. Sequencing was performed with immunoSEQ multiplex PCR; in TCRdb, only in-frame clones are kept and a portion is missing. This table has some 190,000 clones, approximately 77% appearing once. Sequencing was performed on peripheral blood. The receptor source for this set is an elderly woman with active or convalescent COVID-19.

V is TRBV30 and J is TRBJ1-5, with 8 bases matching TRBD1. The V gene's germline CDR1 is GTSNPN and CDR2 SVGIG (reference sequence). CDR3 length equals 15 residues. V dropped 3 bases and J dropped 7; count of bases not matched to a gene: 11. CDR3 DNA sequence: TGTGCCTGGAGACGGGGGGACAGGCGTAACCAGCCCCAGCATTTT. Translation: CAWRRGDRRNQPQHF.

The V gene is TRBV5-5, the J gene TRBJ1-2, with TRBD1 matching 9 bases. This CDR3 is built from 18 residues. The germline CDR1 and CDR2 sequences are SGHKS and YYEKEE (reference sequence). Trimming cost V 2 bases and J 4 bases; bases outside gene matches: 15. This CDR3 reads CASSFLPISGTGSYGYTF. The CDR3 nucleotides are TGTGCCAGCAGCTTCCTGCCGATTTCCGGGACAGGGAGCTATGGCTACACCTTC.

The chain carries TRBV11-2 and TRBJ2-1; weak D call: TRBD1 (5 bases). Germline assignment: CDR1 SGHAT and CDR2 FQNNGV. The CDR3 has 14 residues. V was cut by 5 bases and J by 4 bases, with 12 bases left in between. The CDR3 DNA is TGTGCCAGCAGCACCGCGTGGACATACAATGAGCAGTTCTTC. Its translation: CASSTAWTYNEQFF.

This clone was seen a handful of times. The V call is TRBV5-4, the J call TRBJ2-3, with D hard to call. Germline V gives CDR1 SGHNT, CDR2 YYREEE (reference sequence). The length of the CDR3 is 12 residues. V lost 1 base to trimming and J lost 5 bases, with 5 bases between them. The CDR3: CASSLTGDTQYF. CDR3 bases: TGTGCCAGCAGCTTGACTGGAGATACGCAGTATTTT.

J is TRBJ2-3 and V is TRBV2; D is unresolved. Deletions cut 3 bases from V and 3 bases from J, with 10 bases between. This CDR3 has 14 amino acids. Germline loops: CDR1 SNHLY, CDR2 FYNNEI. CDR3 in DNA: TGTGCCAGCAGTGAGCGGCAGATAACAGATACGCAGTATTTT. Residues: CASSERQITDTQYF.

This sequence joins TRBV9 and TRBJ2-3, with D possibly matching TRBD1 (6 bases). V lost 4 bases and J 8 bases, leaving 23 bases between the germline ends. The CDR3 loop spans 16 amino acids. Germline lookup yields CDR1 SGDLS and CDR2 YYNGEE. CDR3: CASSPRPDRSQGTQYF. The CDR3 bases are TGTGCCAGCAGCCCCCGGCCCGACAGGTCACAGGGTACGCAGTATTTT.

The chain couples TRBV3-1 (or the pseudogene TRBV3-2) to TRBJ2-1; 9 bases fit TRBD2. This CDR3 is built from 14 residues. V shed 7 bases and J 1 base; nucleotides not matched to a gene: 2. The germline V gene has CDR1 LGHDT and CDR2 YNNKEL (reference sequence). CDR3: CASTAGGSYNEQFF. CDR3 nucleotides: TGTGCCAGCACAGCGGGAGGATCCTACAATGAGCAGTTCTTC.

This chain joins TRBV20-1 and TRBJ1-5; the D is unclear. V dropped 3 bases and J dropped 7 bases, with 10 bases sitting between them. Looked up from germline, CDR1 is DFQATT and CDR2 is SNEGSKA (reference sequence). This CDR3 comprises 12 residues. CDR3 in amino acids: CSASLLRQPQHF. Here the CDR3 DNA reads TGCAGTGCTAGTCTGCTCCGGCAGCCCCAGCATTTT.

The V gene is TRBV5-1, the J gene TRBJ1-4; 8 positions match TRBD1. The CDR3 is made up of 18 amino acids. The junction had 9 bases not matched to a gene; V was cut back by 0 bases and J by 2 bases. Per germline, CDR1 SGHRS and CDR2 YFSETQ. The CDR3 is CASSLAEGTGPTNEKLFF. The CDR3 DNA follows: TGCGCCAGCAGCTTGGCCGAAGGGACAGGTCCTACTAATGAAAAACTGTTTTTT.

The rearrangement uses TRBV6-5 and TRBJ2-7; tentative D call: TRBD2 (5 bases). With 2 bases removed from V and 5 bases from J, the gap between germline ends came to 16 bases. CDR1 is MNHEY and CDR2 is SVGAGI in the germline V gene. The length of the CDR3 is 15 residues. The CDR3 region has the DNA TGTGCCAGCAGTTACAGGACTCCTCGGACGAACGAGCAGTACTTC. Amino acid sequence: CASSYRTPRTNEQYF.

V usage is TRBV12-3 or TRBV12-4 and J usage is TRBJ1-2, with TRBD1 matching over 11 bases. Losses at the gene ends were 5 bases for V and 8 bases for J; bases not matched to a gene: 4. This CDR3 region has 13 residues. CDR3 DNA sequence: TGTGCCAGCAGTGGACAGGGGGCGGGGGGCTACACCTTC. This encodes CASSGQGAGGYTF.

The genes are TRBV30 and TRBJ1-3, with 10 nucleotides matching TRBD1. The V gene end was trimmed by 2 bases and the J gene end by 1 base; junction bases not matched to a gene: 11. The germline V gene encodes CDR1 GTSNPN and CDR2 SVGIG (reference sequence). The CDR3 is 18 amino acids. CDR3 sequence: CAWSPPPGQGTSGNTIYF. The DNA for the CDR3 is TGTGCCTGGAGTCCACCCCCGGGACAGGGGACATCTGGAAACACCATATATTTT.

This chain links TRBV19 with TRBJ1-1; possible D gene TRBD1, 6 bases. The CDR3 is 14 residues long. V lost 2 bases and J 3 bases, leaving 10 bases between the germline ends. Germline CDR1 is LNHDA and CDR2 is SQIVND (reference sequence). In DNA, the CDR3 is TGTGCCAGTAGTATAACAACAGGGTACACTGAAGCTTTCTTT. Translation gives CASSITTGYTEAFF.

This clone was picked up a small number of times. The chain recombines TRBV5-1 with TRBJ2-7; 10 nucleotides agree with TRBD2. There are 14 residues in the CDR3. V dropped 2 bases and J dropped 4; count of bases not matched to a gene: 3. In germline, CDR1 is SGHRS, CDR2 YFSETQ. CDR3 sequence: CASSLAGGPYEQYF. The CDR3 DNA reads as TGCGCCAGCAGCTTAGCGGGAGGGCCATACGAGCAGTACTTC.

This clone was counted only a few times. The V gene is TRBV6-1, the J gene TRBJ1-2; a weak D match, TRBD1 (6 bases). Trimming left V 1 base short and J 3 bases short, with 18 bases between. The germline CDR1 and CDR2 sequences are MNHNS and SASEGT. This CDR3 is 17 amino acids long. CDR3 loop: CASSEVLQGRNYYGYTF. CDR3 DNA: TGTGCCAGCAGTGAAGTCCTACAGGGTCGGAATTACTATGGCTACACCTTC.

The rearrangement uses TRBV24-1 and TRBJ2-1; 9 bases fit TRBD1. V shed 6 bases, J shed 6 bases, and the junction held 11 bases outside the gene matches. Germline V gives CDR1 KGHDR, CDR2 SFDVKD. The CDR3 covers 16 residues. CDR3 nucleotide sequence: TGTGCCACCAGTACTACCGGGACAGGGAAGTCCAATGAGCAGTTCTTC. Translating it yields CATSTTGTGKSNEQFF.

The V call is TRBV2, the J call TRBJ1-3; weak D call: TRBD1 (6 bases). Germline V gene data show CDR1 as SNHLY and CDR2 as FYNNEI. Trimming left V 5 bases short and J 0 bases short, with 14 bases between. The CDR3 extends over 16 amino acids. CDR3 DNA: TGTGCCAGCAGTCCCCAGGACAGCCACTCTGGAAACACCATATATTTT. Protein product: CASSPQDSHSGNTIYF.

The chain joins TRBV6-1 to TRBJ1-1; possible D gene TRBD1, 6 bases. The CDR3 has 14 amino acids. The germline CDR1 and CDR2 sequences are MNHNS and SASEGT. V lost 5 bases, J lost 0 bases, and 10 bases lay in between. CDR3 in amino acids: CASSSWDMNTEAFF. Here the CDR3 DNA reads TGTGCCAGCAGTTCTTGGGACATGAACACTGAAGCTTTCTTT.

The rearrangement uses TRBV5-1 and TRBJ2-1; 7 bases are shared with TRBD1. The germline gives CDR1 SGHRS, CDR2 YFSETQ. The ends lost 0 bases at V and 8 bases at J; junction bases unmatched: 8. There are 15 residues in the CDR3. The chain's CDR3 is CASSLARQGMDEQFF. The CDR3 DNA reads as TGCGCCAGCAGCTTGGCCCGACAGGGAATGGATGAGCAGTTCTTC.

The rearrangement joins TRBV3-1 (or the pseudogene TRBV3-2) to TRBJ2-5, with D unresolved. Per germline, CDR1 LGHDT and CDR2 YNNKEL (reference sequence). CDR3 size: 12 residues. V lost 6 bases and J lost 1, with 6 bases in between. Here the CDR3 reads CASRARQETQYF. DNA of the CDR3: TGTGCCAGCAGGGCCCGCCAAGAGACCCAGTACTTC.

The chain recombines TRBV28 with TRBJ2-7, with 10 positions matching TRBD2. Germline trimming cut 5 bases from V and 4 bases from J; bases unmatched to any gene: 11. Germline assignment: CDR1 MDHEN and CDR2 SYDVKM. The CDR3 loop spans 16 amino acids. In DNA form, the CDR3 reads TGTGCCAGCAGTGCAAGACTAGCGGGTTCGGAGTACGAGCAGTACTTC. This codes for CASSARLAGSEYEQYF.

The rearrangement joins TRBV3-1 (or the pseudogene TRBV3-2) to TRBJ1-2; perhaps TRBD1 as D (6 bases). The V gene's germline CDR1 is LGHDT and CDR2 YNNKEL (reference sequence). V was clipped by 0 bases and J by 3 bases, with 14 bases between them. The CDR3 extends over 16 amino acids. The CDR3 here is CASSQDLVQGHYGYTF. The DNA for the CDR3 is TGTGCCAGCAGCCAAGACCTCGTACAGGGCCACTATGGCTACACCTTC.

The genes are TRBV28 and TRBJ1-2; the D gene is possibly TRBD1 (6 bases). CDR3 length: 14 amino acids. V was shortened by 7 bases and J by 2 bases, with 14 bases between the two germline ends. Germline V CDR1 and CDR2: MDHEN, SYDVKM. The CDR3 nucleotides read TGTGCCAGCACCTCTGACAGGATGAACTATGGCTACACCTTC. This gives the protein CASTSDRMNYGYTF.

This chain links TRBV7-6 with TRBJ2-1; 9 nucleotides match TRBD2. The CDR3 consists of 17 residues. The V segment lost 2 bases and the J segment 10 bases; nucleotides outside the gene matches: 15. The germline gives CDR1 SGHVS, CDR2 FNYEAQ. CDR3 bases: TGTGCCAGCAGCTTATATGTTTCGGGACTAGCTGGCCGCGAGCAGTTCTTC. As protein: CASSLYVSGLAGREQFF.

The J gene is TRBJ2-5, the V gene TRBV10-3; 8 bases fit TRBD1. Trimming removed 10 bases from V and 5 bases from J; junction bases left unmatched: 9. The CDR3 runs to 13 residues. Germline V gives CDR1 ENHRY, CDR2 SYGVKD. The CDR3 is CATGDRQGETQYF. CDR3 sequence (DNA): TGTGCCACGGGGGACAGGCAGGGGGAGACCCAGTACTTC.

This chain connects TRBV29-1 to TRBJ1-2; possibly TRBD1 for D (5 bases). The ends were cut back, 1 base at V and 2 bases at J, with 14 bases in the middle. This CDR3 comprises 15 residues. Germline lookup yields CDR1 SQVTM and CDR2 ANQGSEA. CDR3 bases: TGCAGCGTTGAAGGTTTAACAGGCCTCAACTATGGCTACACCTTC. Amino acids: CSVEGLTGLNYGYTF.

As concerns this clone: Other nucleotide sequences in the sample specify the same CDR3. The J gene is TRBJ2-1, the V gene TRBV11-2; D may be TRBD1 (5 bases). CDR3 size: 13 residues. Germline V gene data show CDR1 as SGHAT and CDR2 as FQNNGV. V gave up 1 base and J gave up 4 bases, with 5 bases separating them. The CDR3 DNA reads as TGTGCCAGCAGCTTAGCAGGGTACAATGAGCAGTTCTTC. Protein sequence: CASSLAGYNEQFF.

The chain joins TRBV28 to TRBJ2-6, with 7 bases fitting TRBD1. Per the germline V gene, CDR1 is MDHEN and CDR2 is SYDVKM. The CDR3 length is 19 residues. J was trimmed by 4 bases and V by 5 bases; bases with no gene match: 17. CDR3 sequence: CASSSLGGSRRGGANVLTF. CDR3 sequence (DNA): TGTGCCAGCAGTAGCTTAGGGGGCTCCCGCCGGGGAGGGGCCAACGTCCTGACTTTC.

The CDR3 sequence: CASSLREGEGEKLFF. In nucleotides, the CDR3 is TGTGCCAGCTCACTCCGGGAGGGAGAGGGTGAAAAACTGTTTTTT. The chain employs TRBV18 and TRBJ1-4; D is undetermined. Germline assignment: CDR1 KGHSH and CDR2 LQKENI. The CDR3 is 15 amino acids. The V and J ends lost 4 bases and 7 bases respectively, with 16 bases between them.

The DNA of the CDR3 is TGTGCCAGCAGCCCGGGACAGGGGATCACCTACGAGCAGTACTTC. It encodes CASSPGQGITYEQYF. V usage is TRBV27 and J usage is TRBJ2-7, with TRBD1 matching over 10 bases. Unmatched junction bases numbered 7, after V lost 6 bases and J lost 2 bases. Per the germline V gene, CDR1 is MNHEY and CDR2 is SMNVEV (reference sequence). CDR3 length: 15 amino acids.